These 28 T cell receptor beta chains were all obtained from the same sample, sequenced in a study of beta chain features in type 1 diabetes. The isolated RNA, all of it, was reverse transcribed, so expressed TCRB transcripts were what got sequenced. Repertoires were generated with immunoSEQ multiplex PCR, while TCRdb's copy carries only in-frame clones and drops some. The sample carries 400,000 to 450,000 clones, approximately 15% recorded once. The sequenced sample was naive CD4+ T cells from blood. The source of these receptors is a man between 25 and 39 years old in good health.

This clone has more than one count but fewer than ten. The chain recombines TRBV11-2 with TRBJ2-5; 9 bases are a match to TRBD2. Germline CDR1 SGHAT, CDR2 FQNNGV. The ends lost 1 base at V and 6 bases at J; junction bases unmatched: 3. The length of the CDR3 is 14 residues. The CDR3, as DNA: TGTGCCAGCAGCTTAGGGGCTAGCGGGAAGACCCAGTACTTC. This encodes CASSLGASGKTQYF.

This clone was recorded many times. This chain uses TRBV10-3 with TRBJ1-1; a possible D gene is TRBD1 (6 bases). The length of the CDR3 is 12 residues. CDR1 and CDR2 from the germline V gene are ENHRY and SYGVKD. The germline V and J ends were trimmed by 6 bases and 1 base, with 6 bases remaining between them. The CDR3 bases are TGTGCCATCAGGACAGGGAACACTGAAGCTTTCTTT. Its protein is CAIRTGNTEAFF.

This clone has just a few counts. The J gene is TRBJ1-2, the V gene TRBV11-3; no clear D gene. The V gene lost 1 base and the J gene lost 7 bases, with 13 bases spanning the gap. In germline, CDR1 is SGHNT, CDR2 YENEEA. CDR3 size: 14 residues. The CDR3 is CASSLGEFSSGYTF. CDR3 sequence (DNA): TGTGCCAGCAGCTTAGGCGAGTTCTCCAGTGGCTACACCTTC.

This chain links TRBV30 with TRBJ2-3, with a possible D match to TRBD2 (6 bases). CDR3 length: 13 amino acids. Germline V lookup: CDR1 GTSNPN, CDR2 SVGIG (reference sequence). The V gene lost 8 bases and the J gene lost 0 bases, with 12 bases spanning the gap. The CDR3 spells CARSLASTDTQYF. As DNA, the CDR3 is TGTGCCCGCTCCCTAGCGAGCACAGATACGCAGTATTTT.

This clone occurred a few times. This rearrangement joins TRBV2 to TRBJ2-4; D is perhaps TRBD1 (6 bases). Germline V CDR1 and CDR2: SNHLY, FYNNEI. The CDR3 is 12 amino acids. V dropped 5 bases and J dropped 6 bases, with 8 bases sitting between them. CDR3 sequence reads: CASSPQGNIQYF. For the CDR3, the DNA is TGTGCCAGCAGTCCACAGGGAAACATTCAGTACTTC.

This clone was seen a few times. The chain has TRBV5-6 and TRBJ2-7; a weak D match, TRBD1 (5 bases). Trimming removed 4 bases at V and 0 bases at J, with 14 bases between. The germline V gene encodes CDR1 SGHDT and CDR2 YYEEEE. The CDR3 has 15 amino acids. DNA of the CDR3: TGTGCCAGCAGCGGGGCGAAGGGGATCTCCTACGAGCAGTACTTC. Protein product: CASSGAKGISYEQYF.

This clone occurred a few times. This chain connects TRBV27 to TRBJ2-1; D call uncertain. Trimming removed 3 bases at V and 3 bases at J, with 0 bases between. The CDR3 has 11 amino acids. Germline V gene sequence: CDR1 MNHEY, CDR2 SMNVEV (reference sequence). CDR3 nucleotide sequence: TGTGCCAGCAGTTTCTACAATGAGCAGTTCTTC. Its protein is CASSFYNEQFF.

A few counts support this clone. This chain links TRBV4-3 with TRBJ1-2, with a weak D call TRBD1 (6 bases). V was pared by 0 bases and J by 4 bases, with 12 bases between. The germline V gene has CDR1 LGHNA and CDR2 YSLEER. The CDR3 consists of 15 residues. The CDR3 sequence is CASSQEDSPSYGYTF. The CDR3 DNA follows: TGCGCCAGCAGCCAAGAGGACAGCCCATCCTATGGCTACACCTTC.

This clone was seen only a few times. The chain is built from TRBV7-2 and TRBJ2-1; D possibly corresponds to TRBD1 (5 bases). V was cut by 5 bases and J by 9 bases, with 20 bases left in between. Germline values: CDR1 SGHTA, CDR2 FQGNSA. The CDR3 sequence is 15 residues long. The CDR3 protein is CASSQGVRRPVEQFF. The CDR3 DNA reads TGTGCCAGCAGCCAGGGCGTCCGCCGCCCTGTTGAGCAGTTCTTC.

The CDR3 coding sequence is TGTGCCAGTAGTACGGGGGGAAATCAGTTCTTC. This translates into CASSTGGNQFF. The V and J genes are TRBV19 and TRBJ2-1; 7 bases match TRBD2. Germline CDR1 LNHDA, CDR2 SQIVND (reference sequence). J lost 13 bases, V lost 4 bases, and 4 bases had no gene match. The CDR3 is made up of 11 amino acids.

The chain employs TRBV27 and TRBJ2-7; unclear D gene. The V gene lost 7 bases and the J gene lost 7 bases, with 5 bases spanning the gap. CDR1 is MNHEY and CDR2 is SMNVEV in the germline V gene (reference sequence). The length of the CDR3 is 9 residues. CDR3: CASTREQYV. Written as DNA, the CDR3 is TGTGCCAGCACGCGGGAGCAGTACGTC.

There are a few counts of this clone. This rearrangement joins TRBV7-2 to TRBJ2-1; maybe TRBD2 (5 bases). Germline lookup yields CDR1 SGHTA and CDR2 FQGNSA. V lost 2 bases and J lost 6, with 14 bases in between. CDR3 length: 15 amino acids. CDR3 in DNA: TGTGCCAGCAGCTTAAACCCAGCGGTCCTCAATGAGCAGTTCTTC. This translates into CASSLNPAVLNEQFF.

V is TRBV12-5 and J is TRBJ2-3; D perhaps matches TRBD2 (5 bases). The germline V and J ends were trimmed by 5 bases and 2 bases, with 5 bases remaining between them. This CDR3 comprises 12 residues. Germline CDR1 and CDR2: LGHNT and FRNRAP. CDR3: CASGRDTDTQYF. For the CDR3, the DNA is TGTGCTAGTGGTCGGGACACAGATACGCAGTATTTT.

The rearrangement uses TRBV5-1 and TRBJ2-1; TRBD2 aligns across 13 bases. J lost 7 bases, V lost 4 bases, and 8 bases had no gene match. Germline V gene data show CDR1 as SGHRS and CDR2 as YFSETQ. This CDR3 is built from 16 residues. CDR3 bases: TGCGCCAGCAGCCAACCCACTAGCGGGGGGGCGAATGAGCAGTTCTTC. Its protein is CASSQPTSGGANEQFF. The full variable domain, rest sourced from reference TRBV5-1 and TRBJ2-1, is KAGVTQTPRYLIKTRGQQVTLSCSPISGHRSVSWYQQTPGQGLQFLFEYFSETQRNKGNFPGRFSGRQFSNSRSEMNVSTLELGDSALYLCASSQPTSGGANEQFFGPGTRLTVL.

This clone was counted between two and nine times. The chain links TRBV7-2 to TRBJ2-7, with a possible D match to TRBD1 (6 bases). The CDR3 spans 15 residues. The V and J ends lost 5 bases and 1 base respectively, with 15 bases between them. Per the germline V gene, CDR1 is SGHTA and CDR2 is FQGNSA. This chain's CDR3 is CASSTVVGASYEQYF. The CDR3 nucleotides read TGTGCCAGCAGCACTGTCGTGGGGGCATCCTACGAGCAGTACTTC.

The table lists this clone with a few counts. Here the CDR3 reads CASTISRDSEKLFF. DNA for the CDR3: TGTGCCAGTACCATATCCCGGGACAGTGAAAAACTGTTTTTT. The chain has TRBV19 and TRBJ1-4, with 7 bases lining up with TRBD1. Germline loops: CDR1 LNHDA, CDR2 SQIVND (reference sequence). The CDR3 covers 14 residues. The V and J ends lost 7 bases and 7 bases, in that order; junction bases with no gene match: 9.

The genes are TRBV6-6 and TRBJ2-7; 8 bases agree with TRBD1. The CDR3 has 13 amino acids. V shed 6 bases, J shed 6 bases, and the junction held 7 bases outside the gene matches. The germline V gene encodes CDR1 MNHNY and CDR2 SVGAGI (reference sequence). CDR3 sequence: CASRVDRDGEQYF. The CDR3 bases are TGTGCCAGCAGGGTGGACAGGGACGGCGAGCAGTACTTC.

The chain is built from TRBV18 and TRBJ1-1, with D possibly matching TRBD1 (6 bases). Germline lookup yields CDR1 KGHSH and CDR2 LQKENI. V was shortened by 4 bases and J by 1 base, with 13 bases between the two germline ends. The CDR3 is 15 residues long. The CDR3 loop is CASSRLQGGNTEAFF. For the CDR3, the DNA is TGTGCCAGCTCACGGCTACAGGGAGGGAACACTGAAGCTTTCTTT.

In this sample, this clone turned up a few times. The chain is built from TRBV5-4 and TRBJ2-5; D uncertain. The V gene lost 1 base and the J gene lost 2 bases, with 18 bases spanning the gap. Germline CDR1 and CDR2: SGHNT and YYREEE (reference sequence). This CDR3 region has 17 residues. CDR3 amino acids: CASSLSPWKAEQETQYF. CDR3 nucleotide sequence: TGTGCCAGCAGCTTGAGCCCATGGAAGGCGGAACAAGAGACCCAGTACTTC.

This clone turned up a few times. The rearrangement uses TRBV14 and TRBJ1-2, with TRBD1 as a possible D gene (6 bases). Between the trimmed V and J ends, which lost 4 bases and 7 bases, there was a span of 13 bases. From germline, CDR1 is SGHDN and CDR2 FVKESK. The CDR3 length is 13 residues. The CDR3 bases are TGTGCCAGCAGCCGAGCGGGGGCTGGTGGCTACACCTTC. It yields the protein CASSRAGAGGYTF.

This clone was picked up a small number of times. The chain is built from TRBV6-5 and TRBJ2-1; 10 positions agree with TRBD2. The CDR3 is 15 amino acids. V lost 5 bases to trimming and J lost 3 bases; unmatched junction nucleotides: 4. From germline, CDR1 is MNHEY and CDR2 SVGAGI. The CDR3, as DNA: TGTGCCAGCAGTCGCGGGACTAGCGTCTACAATGAGCAGTTCTTC. Its translation: CASSRGTSVYNEQFF.

Only a few counts were recorded for this clone. The rearrangement joins TRBV28 to TRBJ2-2; no clear D gene. Trimming pared 8 bases from V and 3 bases from J, leaving 10 bases between. From germline, CDR1 is MDHEN and CDR2 SYDVKM. The CDR3 extends over 13 amino acids. CDR3 amino acids: CASGTDYTGELFF. Written as DNA, the CDR3 is TGTGCCAGCGGAACAGATTACACCGGGGAGCTGTTTTTT. Full variable domain (remainder filled in from reference TRBV28 and TRBJ2-2): DVKVTQSSRYLVKRTGEKVFLECVQDMDHENMFWYRQDPGLGLRLIYFSYDVKMKEKGDIPEGYSVSREKKERFSLILESASTNQTSMYLCASGTDYTGELFFGEGSRLTVL.

This clone was seen more than once but under ten times. This chain connects TRBV14 to TRBJ2-7; 9 bases line up with TRBD2. Germline V lookup: CDR1 SGHDN, CDR2 FVKESK. Unmatched junction bases numbered 18, after V lost 11 bases and J lost 7 bases. This CDR3 contains 15 residues. CDR3 in DNA: TGTGCCTCAAGCCTTGCTCTAGCGGGGCCACAGGAGCAGTACTTC. Translation: CASSLALAGPQEQYF.

In this sample, this clone turned up many times. The chain has TRBV11-2 and TRBJ2-3, with D possibly matching TRBD2 (6 bases). CDR3 length: 16 amino acids. The germline CDR1 and CDR2 sequences are SGHAT and FQNNGV. Trimming shortened V by 1 base and J by 5 bases, and 16 bases separated the two germline ends. CDR3 bases: TGTGCCAGCAGCTTAGGGCTTGGCGGGGCGGAAGATACGCAGTATTTT. Translation gives CASSLGLGGAEDTQYF.

V and J are TRBV7-2 and TRBJ1-5; tentative D call: TRBD1 (5 bases). Trimming cost V 5 bases and J 0 bases, with 11 bases left between them. The CDR3 spans 15 residues. Germline values: CDR1 SGHTA, CDR2 FQGNSA. In nucleotides, the CDR3 is TGTGCCAGCAGCCCTGACAGCAATAGCAATCAGCCCCAGCATTTT. This sequence encodes CASSPDSNSNQPQHF.

The chain carries TRBV30 and TRBJ1-2; no definite D call. This CDR3 is built from 12 residues. CDR1 is GTSNPN, CDR2 SVGIG, per germline (reference sequence). Trimming shortened V by 5 bases and J by 9 bases, and 16 bases separated the two germline ends. CDR3: CAWEGGELRYTF. The CDR3 DNA reads TGTGCCTGGGAGGGCGGGGAGCTACGCTACACCTTC.

V usage is TRBV18 and J usage is TRBJ2-4; the D is unclear. The germline CDR1 and CDR2 sequences are KGHSH and LQKENI. The CDR3 is made up of 15 amino acids. V shed 3 bases and J shed 3 bases, with 12 bases lying between them. The chain's CDR3 is CASSPWGFGKNIQYF. The CDR3 nucleotides read TGTGCCAGCTCACCGTGGGGATTCGGCAAAAACATTCAGTACTTC.

The chain joins TRBV11-2 to TRBJ2-5, with D unresolved. This CDR3 has 13 residues. V dropped 1 base and J dropped 0 bases, with 3 bases sitting between them. Germline V gene lookup returns CDR1 SGHAT and CDR2 FQNNGV. The CDR3 here is CASSLGNQETQYF. The CDR3 region has the DNA TGTGCCAGCAGCTTAGGGAACCAAGAGACCCAGTACTTC. Based on the CDR3 plus reference TRBV11-2 and TRBJ2-5, the full variable domain is EAGVAQSPRYKIIEKRQSVAFWCNPISGHATLYWYQQILGQGPKLLIQFQNNGVVDDSQLPKDRFSAERLKGVDSTLKIQPAKLEDSAVYLCASSLGNQETQYFGPGTRLLVL.